This paragraph covers one TCR beta chain sequence. What this receptor recognizes is not known. No base-level quality is on record; no much larger clone is a single base apart. These data are taken from a study of siplizumab effects on memory and regulatory T cells (dated by TCRdb to between 2018 and 2021). The study in broad terms: The study looked at the effect of siplizumab, an anti-CD2 antibody, on alloreactive T-cell subsets in allogeneic mixed lymphocyte reactions made from human PBMCs. On the study overall, not on this receptor specifically: Among mappable alloreactive CD4+ clones, the Treg-derived fraction averaged nearly 70% with siplizumab versus 25% to 30% in control reactions. No functional confirmation was obtained for the suppressive function of proliferating Tregs from siplizumab cultures. Roughly 75-97% of proliferating CD4+ or CD8+ clones could not be assigned a naive or memory phenotype. Because sequences below about 10^-5 frequency were poorly captured, only a minor fraction of alloreactive clones could be mapped to unstimulated subsets. Greater diversity appeared to be present in unstimulated naive T cells than in memory T cells, and a substantial contribution to the alloresponse seemed to be made by naive cells. The cumulative frequency of alloreactive sequences that could be traced back to unstimulated CD4+ memory T cells was significantly reduced by siplizumab.

Libraries came from the immunoSEQ multiplex PCR assay. About 10^5 TCR templates per sample were assayed on the deep sequencing platform. Genomic DNA extracted from sorted T cells was used for TCRbeta CDR3 sequencing. On the study's bioinformatics: The R programming language was used for the clonal analysis of the TCRbeta CDR3 data. Unstimulated samples were compared with post-reaction CFSE-low samples to define alloreactive CD4+ and CD8+ clones. Regulatory or non-regulatory origin was assigned to alloreactive CD4+ clones by matching of sequences to sorted unstimulated Treg and non-Treg repertoires. TCRdb's version of the immuneACCESS table is confined to in-frame rearrangements and falls short of the full clone set. An unresolved V gene accounts for under half of the shortfall where checked; the remainder is of unknown origin. For V, J and clone size, that table is used; D and trimming come from the DNA. For this sample there are 100,000 to 110,000 clones; roughly 93% appear just once. The ten largest make up 1% to 1.5% of the sample.

TCRbeta CDR3 sequencing was performed on sorted unstimulated T cells and on proliferating T cells recovered from mixed lymphocyte reactions. Fresh whole blood from approximately 10 HLA-typed healthy donors was used to isolate PBMCs. To map where alloreactive clones came from, unstimulated CD4+ non-regulatory T cells were FACS-sorted. V trim: 6 bases; J trim: 8 bases; unmatched bases: 8. Based on the germline V gene, the CDR1 and CDR2 sequences are KGHSH and LQKENI. Counted from cysteine to phenylalanine, this CDR3 has 14 amino acids. Only the CDR3 DNA is retained, 42 bases long and in frame from the first base.

Input material: non-Treg CD4+ T cells sorted from blood. The sample's cell subset or site label, decoded: FACS-sorted unstimulated CD4+ non-regulatory T cells. The receptor was isolated from a human donor in good health. The chain is assembled from TRBV18 and TRBJ2-4; 9 bases in between match TRBD2. The CDR3 reads CASSGGSGRDIQYF. The DNA sequence is given as TGTGCCAGCTCCGGGGGTAGCGGGAGAGACATTCAGTACTTC.